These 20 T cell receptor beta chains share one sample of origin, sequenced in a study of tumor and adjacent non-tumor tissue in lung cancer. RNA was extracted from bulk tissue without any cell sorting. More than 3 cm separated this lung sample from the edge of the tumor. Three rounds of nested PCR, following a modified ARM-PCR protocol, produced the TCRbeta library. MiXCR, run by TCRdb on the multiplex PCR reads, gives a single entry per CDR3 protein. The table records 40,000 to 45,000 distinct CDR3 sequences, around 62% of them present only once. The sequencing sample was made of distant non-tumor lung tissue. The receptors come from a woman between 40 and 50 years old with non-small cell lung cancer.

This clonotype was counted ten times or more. CDR3 loop: CASSQDRDRGMQETQYF. CDR3 nucleotides: TGCGCCAGCAGCCAAGACCGGGACAGGGGGATGCAAGAGACCCAGTACTTC. J is TRBJ2-5 and V is TRBV4-1, with TRBD1 matching over 11 bases. Germline V gene lookup returns CDR1 MGHRA and CDR2 YSYEKL. The CDR3 runs 17 residues. With V trimmed by 0 bases and J by 2 bases, 5 bases remained unmatched.

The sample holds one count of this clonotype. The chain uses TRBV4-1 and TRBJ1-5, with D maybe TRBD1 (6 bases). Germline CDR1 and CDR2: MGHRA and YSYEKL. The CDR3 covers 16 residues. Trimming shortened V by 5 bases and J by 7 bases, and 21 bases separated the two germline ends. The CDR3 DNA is TGCGCCAGCAGCACCCCAGACTGGGGGCAAGAGCAGCCCCAGCATTTT. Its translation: CASSTPDWGQEQPQHF.

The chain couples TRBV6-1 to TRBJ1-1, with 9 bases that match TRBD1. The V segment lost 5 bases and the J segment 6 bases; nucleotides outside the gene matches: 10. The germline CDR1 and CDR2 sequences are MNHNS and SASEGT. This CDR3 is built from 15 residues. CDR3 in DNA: TGTGCCAGCAGTCTGGGACAGGGACATGACCCTGAAGCTTTCTTT. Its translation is CASSLGQGHDPEAFF.

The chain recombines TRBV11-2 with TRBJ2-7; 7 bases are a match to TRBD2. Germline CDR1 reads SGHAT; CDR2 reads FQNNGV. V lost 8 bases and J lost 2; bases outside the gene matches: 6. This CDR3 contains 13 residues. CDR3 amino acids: CASRSGGAYEQYF. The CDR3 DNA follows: TGTGCCAGCCGATCTGGGGGGGCCTACGAGCAGTACTTC. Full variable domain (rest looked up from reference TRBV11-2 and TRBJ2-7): EAGVAQSPRYKIIEKRQSVAFWCNPISGHATLYWYQQILGQGPKLLIQFQNNGVVDDSQLPKDRFSAERLKGVDSTLKIQPAKLEDSAVYLCASRSGGAYEQYFGPGTRLTVT.

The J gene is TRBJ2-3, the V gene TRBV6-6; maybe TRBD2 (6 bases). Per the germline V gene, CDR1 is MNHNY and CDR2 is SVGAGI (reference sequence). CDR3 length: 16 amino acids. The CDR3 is CVAYSRDGCGTDTQYF. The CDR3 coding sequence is TGTGTCGCCTACTCGCGGGATGGGTGTGGCACAGATACGCAGTATTTT.

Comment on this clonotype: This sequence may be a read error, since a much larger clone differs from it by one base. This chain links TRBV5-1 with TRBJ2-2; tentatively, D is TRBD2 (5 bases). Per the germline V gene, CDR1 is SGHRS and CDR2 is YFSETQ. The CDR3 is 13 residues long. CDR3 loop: CASSFQNTGELSF. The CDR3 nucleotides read TGCGCCAGCAGCTTCCAGAACACCGGGGAGCTGTCTTTT.

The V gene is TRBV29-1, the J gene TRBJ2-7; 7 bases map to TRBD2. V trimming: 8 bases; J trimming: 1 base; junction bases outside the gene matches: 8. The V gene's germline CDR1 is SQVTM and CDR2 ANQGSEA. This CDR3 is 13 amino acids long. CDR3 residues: CSIENSGSYEQYF. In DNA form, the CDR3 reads TGCAGCATCGAGAATAGCGGGTCCTACGAGCAGTACTTC.

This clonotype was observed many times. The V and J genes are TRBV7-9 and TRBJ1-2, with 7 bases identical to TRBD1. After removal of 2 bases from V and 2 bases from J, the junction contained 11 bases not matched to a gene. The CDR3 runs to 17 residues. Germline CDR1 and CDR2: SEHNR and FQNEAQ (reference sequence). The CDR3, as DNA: TGTGCCAGCAGCTTACTACCGAACAGGGGAGTGAACTATGGCTACACCTTC. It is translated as CASSLLPNRGVNYGYTF.

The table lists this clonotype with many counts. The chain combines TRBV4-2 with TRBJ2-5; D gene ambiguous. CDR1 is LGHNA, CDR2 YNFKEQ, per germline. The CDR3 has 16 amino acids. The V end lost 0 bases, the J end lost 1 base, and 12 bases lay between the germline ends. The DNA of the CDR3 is TGTGCCAGCAGCCAAGAGATAGGGCAGCCCCAAGAGACCCAGTACTTC. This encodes CASSQEIGQPQETQYF.

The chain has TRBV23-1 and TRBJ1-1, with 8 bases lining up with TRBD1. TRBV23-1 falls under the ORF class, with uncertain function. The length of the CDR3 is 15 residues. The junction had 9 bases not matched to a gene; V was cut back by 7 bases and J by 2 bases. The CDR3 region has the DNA TGCGCCAGCACTAAAGACAGGGGAGCTAACACTGAAGCTTTCTTT. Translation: CASTKDRGANTEAFF.

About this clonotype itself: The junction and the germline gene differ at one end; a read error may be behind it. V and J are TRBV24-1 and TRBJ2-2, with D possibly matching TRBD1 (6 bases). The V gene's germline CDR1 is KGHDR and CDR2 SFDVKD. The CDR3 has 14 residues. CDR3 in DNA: TGTGTCACCAGTGAGGACAGCCCCATCGGGGAGCTGTTTTTT. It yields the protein CVTSEDSPIGELFF.

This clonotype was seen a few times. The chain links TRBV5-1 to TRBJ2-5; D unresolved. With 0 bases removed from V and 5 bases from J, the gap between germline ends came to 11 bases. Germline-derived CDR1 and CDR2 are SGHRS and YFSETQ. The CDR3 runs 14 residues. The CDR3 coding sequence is TGCGCCAGCAGCTTGGCCGTTGGTTCGGAGACCCAGTACTTC. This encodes CASSLAVGSETQYF.

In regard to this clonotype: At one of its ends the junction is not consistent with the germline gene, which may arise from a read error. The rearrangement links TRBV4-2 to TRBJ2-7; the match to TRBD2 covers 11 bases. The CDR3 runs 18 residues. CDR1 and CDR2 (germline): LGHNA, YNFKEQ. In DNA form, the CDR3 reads TGTGCCAGCAGCCAAGATTATGCTAGCGGGGGGACTACCTACGAGCAATACTTT. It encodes CASSQDYASGGTTYEQYF.

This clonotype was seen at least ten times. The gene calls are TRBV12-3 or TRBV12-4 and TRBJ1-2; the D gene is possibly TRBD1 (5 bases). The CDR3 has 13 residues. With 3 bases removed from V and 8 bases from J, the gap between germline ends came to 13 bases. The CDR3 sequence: CASSLAGFRGYTF. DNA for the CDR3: TGTGCCAGCAGTTTGGCAGGGTTTAGGGGCTACACCTTC.

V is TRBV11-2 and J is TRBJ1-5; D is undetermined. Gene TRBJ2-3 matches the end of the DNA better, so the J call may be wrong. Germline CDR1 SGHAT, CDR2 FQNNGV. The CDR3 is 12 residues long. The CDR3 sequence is CASSLESVTQYF. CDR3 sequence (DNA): TGTGCCAGCAGCTTAGAGAGCGTGACCCAGTATTTT.

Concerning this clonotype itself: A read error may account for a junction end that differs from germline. The CDR3 sequence: CANSLVGSTDTQYF. CDR3 bases: TGTGCCAACAGCTTAGTCGGGAGTACAGATACGCAGTATTTT. This sequence joins TRBV11-2 and TRBJ2-3; maybe TRBD2 (6 bases). This CDR3 has 14 amino acids. CDR1 is SGHAT and CDR2 is FQNNGV in the germline V gene. Combining the CDR3 with reference TRBV11-2 and TRBJ2-3 gives the whole variable domain EAGVAQSPRYKIIEKRQSVAFWCNPISGHATLYWYQQILGQGPKLLIQFQNNGVVDDSQLPKDRFSAERLKGVDSTLKIQPAKLEDSAVYLCANSLVGSTDTQYFGPGTRLTVL.

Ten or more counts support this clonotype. CDR3: CASRGQGQIGGYTF. In nucleotides, the CDR3 is TGTGCCAGCAGGGGACAGGGCCAAATCGGAGGCTACACCTTC. The chain uses TRBV28 and TRBJ1-2; 9 nucleotides align to TRBD1. The CDR3 length is 14 residues. CDR1 is MDHEN, CDR2 SYDVKM, per germline. Trimming cost V 6 bases and J 8 bases; bases outside gene matches: 10.

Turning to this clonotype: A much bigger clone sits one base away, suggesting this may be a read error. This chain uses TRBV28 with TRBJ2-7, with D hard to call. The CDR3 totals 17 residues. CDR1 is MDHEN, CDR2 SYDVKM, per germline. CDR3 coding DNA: TGTGCCAGCAGTCCCTCGGGTTCGTCAGGTCTTCTCTACGAGCCGTACTTC. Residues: CASSPSGSSGLLYEPYF.

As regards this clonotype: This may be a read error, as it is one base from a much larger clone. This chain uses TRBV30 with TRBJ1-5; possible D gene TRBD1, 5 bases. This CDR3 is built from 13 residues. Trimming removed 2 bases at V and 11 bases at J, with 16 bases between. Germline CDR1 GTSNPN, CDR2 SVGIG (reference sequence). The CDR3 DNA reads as TGTGCCTGGAGTTCCTCGGGGGACCAGACCCAGCATTTT. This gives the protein CAWSSSGDQTQHF.

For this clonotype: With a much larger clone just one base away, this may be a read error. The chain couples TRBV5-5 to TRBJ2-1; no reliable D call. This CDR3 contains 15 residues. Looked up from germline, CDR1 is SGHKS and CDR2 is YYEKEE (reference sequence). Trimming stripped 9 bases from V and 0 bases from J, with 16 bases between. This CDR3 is CANNLQPSSYNEQFF. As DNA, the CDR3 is TGTGCCAACAACTTACAACCGAGCTCCTACAATGAGCAGTTCTTC.